The T cell receptor beta chain described here comes from a study of long-term antiretroviral therapy in people with HIV. General study points: Following ART, diversity rose but still fell short of transplant donor controls.

The immunoSEQ assay was v3.0, run at survey level. Researchers set sequencing to target roughly 40,000-55,000 T-cell genomes per sample. The repertoire was sequenced with immunoSEQ multiplex PCR; TCRdb's copy has only in-frame clones and lacks some. The sample includes about 30,000 clones, approximately 93% of them seen just once. Comment on this clone: Its antigen is as yet unknown.

Germline CDR1 and CDR2: SEHNR and FQNEAQ (reference sequence). V dropped 3 bases and J dropped 1; count of bases not matched to a gene: 4. This CDR3 comprises 15 residues. V gene TRBV7-9 combines with J gene TRBJ1-1; TRBD1 aligns across 8 bases. The material was unsorted PBMCs, obtained roughly 6.5 years after starting antiretroviral therapy. The TCR sequence derives from a woman aged 35 to 49 with HIV. CDR3 protein: CASSLTGAGNTEAFF. CDR3 nucleotide sequence: TGTGCCAGCAGCTTGACAGGGGCGGGGAACACTGAAGCTTTCTTT. Drawing the rest from reference TRBV7-9 and TRBJ1-1, the complete variable domain is DTGVSQNPRHKITKRGQNVTFRCDPISEHNRLYWYRQTLGQGPEFLTYFQNEAQLEKSRLLSDRFSAERPKGSFSTLEIQRTEQGDSAMYLCASSLTGAGNTEAFFGQGTRLTVV.